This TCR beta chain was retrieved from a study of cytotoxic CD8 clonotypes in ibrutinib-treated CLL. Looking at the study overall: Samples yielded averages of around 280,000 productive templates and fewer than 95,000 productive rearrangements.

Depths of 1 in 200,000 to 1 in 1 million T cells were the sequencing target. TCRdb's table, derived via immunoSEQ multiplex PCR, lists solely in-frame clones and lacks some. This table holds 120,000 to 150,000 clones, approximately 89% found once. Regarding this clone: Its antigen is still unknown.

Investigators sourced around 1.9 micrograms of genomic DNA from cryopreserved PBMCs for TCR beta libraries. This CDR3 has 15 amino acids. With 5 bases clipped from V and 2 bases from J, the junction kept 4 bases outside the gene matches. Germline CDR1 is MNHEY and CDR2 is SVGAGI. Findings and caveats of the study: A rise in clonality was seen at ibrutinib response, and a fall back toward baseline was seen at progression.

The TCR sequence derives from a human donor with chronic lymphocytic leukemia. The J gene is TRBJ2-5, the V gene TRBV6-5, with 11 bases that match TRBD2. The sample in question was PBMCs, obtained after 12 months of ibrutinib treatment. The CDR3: CASSTGTSGQETQYF. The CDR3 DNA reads TGTGCCAGCAGTACCGGGACTAGCGGACAAGAGACCCAGTACTTC.